This T cell receptor beta chain emerged from a study of blood T cells in healthy people across ages. Unmatched junction bases numbered 15, after V lost 5 bases and J lost 7 bases. The germline V gene encodes CDR1 PRHDT and CDR2 FYEKMQ (reference sequence). The CDR3 is 16 residues long. PCR was performed a second time for about 7 to 12 cycles using a sample-barcoded 5' primer and a J-beta primer mix. TCRdb ran MiXCR on the 5' RACE reads and lists one entry per CDR3 protein. The repertoire holds around 970,000 distinct CDR3 sequences, just over 50% seen once, with 20% to 25% in the top ten. V and J are TRBV13 and TRBJ2-3; 7 bases align to TRBD2. This receptor was identified in a woman in her sixties or seventies in good health. The sample consisted of blood. The CDR3 reads CASSPLGGRGPNTQYF. In nucleotides, the CDR3 is TGTGCCAGCAGCCCCCTCGGGGGGAGAGGACCAAATACGCAGTATTTT.